This TCR beta chain was retrieved from a study of cytomegalovirus exposure and HLA in healthy donors. PCR used 60 Vbeta primers and 13 Jbeta primers. Here immunoSEQ multiplex PCR was the method, and the copy in TCRdb shows in-frame clones only, minus some. The sample holds about 120,000 clones; roughly 83% are singletons and the top ten take around 4.3%. Points from the study as a whole: Per published accounts, TCR beta sequences correctly predicted the HLA-A and HLA-B alleles of most subjects. Within the data, a cluster of highly shared sequence variants was likely a sequencing artifact.

V shed 1 base and J 8 bases; nucleotides not matched to a gene: 9. This CDR3 contains 16 residues. The germline V gene has CDR1 KGHSH and CDR2 LQKENI. Concerning this clone: Its specificity is unknown.

The rearrangement uses TRBV18 and TRBJ2-3; TRBD1 matches 10 bases. The sequence derives from a man younger than 45 in good health and CMV-seropositive. The specimen was PBMCs. The DNA for the CDR3 is TGTGCCAGCTCACCACTCGGGACAGGGGACCAGGCTACGCAGTATTTT. This translates into CASSPLGTGDQATQYF.